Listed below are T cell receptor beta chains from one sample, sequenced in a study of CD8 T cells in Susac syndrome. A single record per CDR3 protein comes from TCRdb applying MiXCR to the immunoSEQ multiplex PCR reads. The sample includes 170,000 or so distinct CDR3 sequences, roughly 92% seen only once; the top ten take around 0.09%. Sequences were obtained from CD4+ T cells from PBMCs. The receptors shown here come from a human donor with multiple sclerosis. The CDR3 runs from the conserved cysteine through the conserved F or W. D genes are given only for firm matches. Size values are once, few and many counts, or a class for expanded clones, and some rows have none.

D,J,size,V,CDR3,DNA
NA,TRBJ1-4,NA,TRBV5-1,CASSLVGGREKLFF,TGCGCCAGCAGCTTGGTTGGCGGAAGGGAAAAACTGTTTTTT
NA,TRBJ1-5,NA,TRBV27,CASSPVGQPQHF,TGTGCCAGCAGTCCCGTGGGTCAGCCCCAGCATTTT
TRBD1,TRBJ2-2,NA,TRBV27,CASSPGQGGNTGELFF,TGTGCCAGCAGTCCGGGACAGGGCGGGAACACCGGGGAGCTGTTTTTT
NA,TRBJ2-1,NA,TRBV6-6,CASSPRDSHNEQFF,TGTGCCAGCAGCCCCCGGGACTCCCACAATGAGCAGTTCTTC
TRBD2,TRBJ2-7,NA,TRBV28,CASSRRRGDREQYF,TGTGCCAGCAGTCGTCGGCGGGGGGATCGAGAGCAGTACTTC
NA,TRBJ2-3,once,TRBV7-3,CASSMGPDTQYF,TGTGCCAGCAGTATGGGGCCAGATACGCAGTATTTT
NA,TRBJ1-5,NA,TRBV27,CASSLVGSNQPQHF,TGTGCCAGCAGTTTGGTGGGAAGCAATCAGCCCCAGCATTTT
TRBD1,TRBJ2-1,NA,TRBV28,CASNPGGNNEQFF,TGTGCCAGCAACCCAGGGGGCAACAATGAGCAGTTCTTC
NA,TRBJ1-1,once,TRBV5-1,CASSLGGMANTEAFF,TGCGCCAGCAGCTTGGGAGGGATGGCGAACACTGAAGCTTTCTTT
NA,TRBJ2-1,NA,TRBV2,CASSRDNEQFF,TGTGCCAGCAGTCGGGACAATGAGCAGTTCTTC
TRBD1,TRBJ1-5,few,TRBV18,CASSPDRDQPQHF,TGTGCCAGCAGCCCTGACAGGGATCAGCCCCAGCATTTT
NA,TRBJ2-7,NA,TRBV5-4,CASSSFGTVYEQYF,TGTGCCAGCAGCTCGTTTGGAACCGTTTACGAGCAGTACTTC
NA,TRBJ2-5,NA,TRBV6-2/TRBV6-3,CASSQGGMGETQYF,TGTGCCAGCAGTCAAGGAGGCATGGGGGAGACCCAGTACTTC
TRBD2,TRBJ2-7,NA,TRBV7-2,CASSFYLAGGYEQYF,TGTGCCAGCAGCTTTTACCTAGCGGGAGGATACGAGCAGTACTTC
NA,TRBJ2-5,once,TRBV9,CASSAGLRGAQETQYF,TGTGCCAGCAGCGCGGGTCTCCGGGGGGCCCAAGAGACCCAGTACTTC
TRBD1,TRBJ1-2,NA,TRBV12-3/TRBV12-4,CASSQQGGDYGYTF,TGTGCCAGCAGTCAACAGGGGGGAGACTATGGCTACACCTTC
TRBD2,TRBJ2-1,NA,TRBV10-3,CAISENGRSYNEQFF,TGTGCCATCAGTGAGAACGGGAGGTCCTACAATGAGCAGTTCTTC
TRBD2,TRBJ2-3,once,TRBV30,CAWSSPGLGRDTQYF,TGTGCCTGGAGTTCACCGGGACTAGGAAGAGATACGCAGTATTTT
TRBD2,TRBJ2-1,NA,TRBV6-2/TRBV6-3,CASKTSVYNEQFF,TGTGCCAGCAAAACTAGCGTTTACAATGAGCAGTTCTTC
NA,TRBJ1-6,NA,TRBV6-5,CASSEDGPLRSPLHF,TGTGCCAGCAGCGAGGACGGTCCTTTGAGGTCACCCCTCCACTTT
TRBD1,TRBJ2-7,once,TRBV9,CASSVAGTDGQQYF,TGTGCCAGCAGCGTAGCTGGGACAGATGGACAGCAGTACTTC
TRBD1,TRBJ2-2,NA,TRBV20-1,CSARDRGNTGELFF,TGCAGTGCTAGGGACAGGGGGAACACCGGGGAGCTGTTTTTT
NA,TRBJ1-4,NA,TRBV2,CASSEQQRNEKLFF,TGTGCCAGCAGTGAACAACAGCGTAATGAAAAACTGTTTTTT
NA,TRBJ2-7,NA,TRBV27,CASSDTYYEQYF,TGTGCCAGTTCCGACACTTACTACGAGCAGTACTTC
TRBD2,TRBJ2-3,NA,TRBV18,CASSPLAGDFTDTQYF,TGTGCCAGCTCACCACTAGCGGGGGATTTCACAGATACGCAGTATTTT
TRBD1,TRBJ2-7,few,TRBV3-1,CASSQDGTGPREQYF,TGTGCCAGCAGCCAAGATGGGACAGGTCCCCGCGAGCAGTACTTC
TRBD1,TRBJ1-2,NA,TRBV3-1,CASSQDGGQGYGYTF,TGTGCCAGCAGCCAAGATGGGGGACAGGGCTATGGCTACACCTTC
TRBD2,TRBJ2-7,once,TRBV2,CASSEAVAGNSYEQYF,TGTGCCAGCAGTGAAGCGGTAGCGGGGAACTCCTACGAGCAGTACTTC
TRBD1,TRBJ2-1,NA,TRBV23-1,CASSLPGQGRVEQFF,TGCGCCAGCAGTCTGCCGGGACAGGGGCGAGTCGAGCAGTTCTTC
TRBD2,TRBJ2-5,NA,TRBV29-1,CSVKRGGQETQYF,TGCAGCGTTAAGCGGGGGGGCCAAGAGACCCAGTACTTC
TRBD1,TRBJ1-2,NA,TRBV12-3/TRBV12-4,CASRGQGRGYGYTF,TGTGCCAGCAGAGGACAGGGCCGGGGCTATGGCTACACCTTC
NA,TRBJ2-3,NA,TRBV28,CASSPHGPRTDTQYF,TGTGCCAGCAGTCCCCATGGCCCGAGGACAGATACGCAGTATTTT
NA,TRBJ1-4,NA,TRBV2,CASRFDRNEKLFF,TGTGCCAGCAGATTTGACCGAAATGAAAAACTGTTTTTT
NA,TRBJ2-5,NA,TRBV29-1,CSVAPVTIEETQYF,TGCAGCGTTGCTCCGGTTACAATTGAAGAGACCCAGTACTTC
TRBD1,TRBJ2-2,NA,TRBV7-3,CASSLTGGWRELFF,TGTGCCAGCAGCTTAACAGGGGGCTGGCGGGAGCTGTTTTTT
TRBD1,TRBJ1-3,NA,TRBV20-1,CSAREGQVGGNTIYF,TGCAGTGCTAGAGAGGGACAGGTGGGAGGAAACACCATATATTTT
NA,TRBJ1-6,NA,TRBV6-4,CASSRQLSSPLHF,TGTGCCAGCAGCCGACAGTTGAGTTCACCCCTCCACTTT
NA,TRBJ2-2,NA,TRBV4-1,CASSQEQLAGELFF,TGCGCCAGCAGCCAAGAACAGCTGGCCGGGGAGCTGTTTTTT
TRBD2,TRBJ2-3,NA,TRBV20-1,CSAMIAGRTDTQYF,TGCAGTGCTATGATAGCGGGACGCACAGATACGCAGTATTTT
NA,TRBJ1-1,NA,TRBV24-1,CATSVGENTEAFF,TGTGCCACCAGTGTTGGCGAGAACACTGAAGCTTTCTTT
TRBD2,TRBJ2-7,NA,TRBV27,CASSFVSGRNYEQYF,TGTGCCAGCAGTTTCGTTAGCGGGAGGAATTACGAGCAGTACTTC
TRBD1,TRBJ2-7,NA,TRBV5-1,CASSEGQGAYEQYF,TGCGCCAGCAGCGAGGGACAGGGGGCCTACGAGCAGTACTTC
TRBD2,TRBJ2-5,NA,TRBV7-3,CASSLAGVQETQYF,TGTGCCAGCAGTCTAGCGGGAGTGCAGGAGACCCAGTACTTC
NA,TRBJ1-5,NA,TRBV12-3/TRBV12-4,CASSSHSNQPQHF,TGTGCCAGCAGTTCCCATAGCAATCAGCCCCAGCATTTT
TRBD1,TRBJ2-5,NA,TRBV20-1,CSARGQGPQETQYF,TGCAGTGCTCGGGGACAGGGGCCCCAAGAGACCCAGTACTTC